These 14 T cell receptor beta chains share one sample of origin, sequenced in a study of metastatic and nonmetastatic thyroid tumors. All patients were treatment-naive before thyroid surgery. With MiXCR, TCRdb called clones anew from the PCR reads. Seen here are about 20,000 clones, about a third observed once, and the top ten hold 29%. The sequenced material came from tumor tissue. These receptor sequences come from a female donor with papillary thyroid cancer or a benign thyroid nodule (not recorded which). Some clones in this sample may be carry-over from other donors' samples.

This clone was detected a few times. The genes are TRBV6-2 or TRBV6-3 and TRBJ2-7; the D gene could be TRBD1 or TRBD2 (5 bases each). The germline V and J ends were trimmed by 2 bases and 4 bases, with 12 bases remaining between them. CDR1 and CDR2 from the germline V gene are MNHEY and SVGEGT. CDR3 length: 14 residues. Here the CDR3 reads CASSYRGREYEQYF. The CDR3 coding sequence is TGTGCCAGCAGTTACAGAGGCAGGGAGTACGAGCAGTACTTC.

The chain employs TRBV11-3 and TRBJ2-2; D is possibly TRBD1 (6 bases). CDR3 length: 14 amino acids. The germline gives CDR1 SGHNT, CDR2 YENEEA. V gave up 4 bases and J gave up 0 bases, with 6 bases separating them. The CDR3 nucleotides are TGTGCCAGCAGCTGGGACACGAACACCGGGGAGCTGTTTTTT. It encodes CASSWDTNTGELFF.

This clone showed up just a few times. The rearrangement joins TRBV6-1 to TRBJ1-3, with 7 bases lining up with TRBD1. This CDR3 comprises 15 residues. Unmatched junction bases numbered 6, after V lost 7 bases and J lost 0 bases. Germline CDR1 MNHNS, CDR2 SASEGT. In DNA form, the CDR3 reads TGTGCCAGCACCCAGACAGGGCTCTCTGGAAACACCATATATTTT. This sequence encodes CASTQTGLSGNTIYF.

This chain connects TRBV6-1 to TRBJ1-2; D is unclear. In germline, CDR1 is MNHNS, CDR2 SASEGT. The length of the CDR3 is 13 residues. V was trimmed by 7 bases and J by 4 bases, leaving 13 bases between them. The CDR3 DNA reads TGTGCCAGCAAGTCTGGGTCGGGCTATGGCTACACCTTC. This codes for CASKSGSGYGYTF.

This clone was seen a handful of times. J is TRBJ2-3 and V is TRBV28; a weak D match, TRBD1 (5 bases). V was trimmed by 5 bases and J by 2 bases, leaving 17 bases between them. The CDR3 sequence is 16 residues long. Per the germline V gene, CDR1 is MDHEN and CDR2 is SYDVKM. CDR3 loop: CASSPTVPYLTDTQYF. In DNA, the CDR3 is TGTGCCAGCAGTCCGACAGTACCCTACCTCACAGATACGCAGTATTTT.

Notes on this clone: It is likely a read error, because the conserved phenylalanine at the end of the CDR3 is missing. No DNA is shown, since the ends of the CDR3 on it are uncertain; the CDR3 is the one TCRdb lists. V gene TRBV9 combines with J gene TRBJ2-6; the table's D call, TRBD1, was not checked against the DNA. The germline gives CDR1 SGDLS, CDR2 YYNGEE. The CDR3 length equals 9 residues, ends included. CDR3 sequence: CASSVATGQ.

Sample share makes this clone medium-sized. The chain has TRBV3-1 and TRBJ2-2; weak D call: TRBD2 (7 bases). The CDR3 has 17 amino acids. Germline V lookup: CDR1 LGHDT, CDR2 YNNKEL (reference sequence). Trimming removed 4 bases from V and 6 bases from J, with 21 bases in between. The CDR3 region is CASSPTFGGAGSGELFF. The CDR3 DNA reads as TGTGCCAGCAGCCCTACCTTTGGGGGGGCGGGGTCCGGGGAGCTGTTTTTT.

This clone was observed a handful of times. V gene TRBV6-1 combines with J gene TRBJ1-2, with TRBD1 matching 10 bases. The ends lost 4 bases at V and 6 bases at J; junction bases unmatched: 5. The CDR3 spans 14 residues. Looked up from germline, CDR1 is MNHNS and CDR2 is SASEGT. The CDR3 DNA sequence: TGTGCCAGCAGTGGACAGGGGGCTAGTGATGGCTACACCTTC. Amino acids: CASSGQGASDGYTF.

In regard to this clone: This clone may be a read error of a much larger clone one base away. The V gene is TRBV28, the J gene TRBJ2-7; possible D gene TRBD1, 5 bases. The germline CDR1 and CDR2 sequences are MDHEN and SYDVKM. The CDR3 loop spans 11 amino acids. CDR3 sequence: CTSSPGSEQYF. Written as DNA, the CDR3 is TGTACCAGCAGTCCAGGGTCCGAGCAGTACTTC.

Regarding this clone: Sequence at one end of the junction differs from germline and may be a read error. The identical CDR3 is also encoded by other nucleotide sequences in the sample. V usage is TRBV11-2 and J usage is TRBJ2-3; the D gene is possibly TRBD2 (5 bases). CDR1 and CDR2 (germline): SGHAT, FQNNGV. The CDR3 runs to 13 residues. CDR3 bases: TGTGCCAGCAGCGATGGGAGCACAGATACACAGTATTTT. Its translation is CASSDGSTDTQYF. Using reference TRBV11-2 and TRBJ2-3 for the parts outside the CDR3, the full variable domain is EAGVAQSPRYKIIEKRQSVAFWCNPISGHATLYWYQQILGQGPKLLIQFQNNGVVDDSQLPKDRFSAERLKGVDSTLKIQPAKLEDSAVYLCASSDGSTDTQYFGPGTRLTVL.

CDR3 in DNA: TGTGCCAGCAGCTTAGGACAGGGTCCTAGCACAGATACGCAGTATTTT. Protein sequence: CASSLGQGPSTDTQYF. The gene calls are TRBV11-2 and TRBJ2-3; 7 bases match TRBD1. Trimming cost V 1 base and J 0 bases; bases outside gene matches: 4. This CDR3 contains 16 residues. Looked up from germline, CDR1 is SGHAT and CDR2 is FQNNGV.

This clone has just one count. The chain joins TRBV24-1 to TRBJ2-1; 13 bases are a match to TRBD2. This CDR3 has 17 amino acids. The V gene end was trimmed by 3 bases and the J gene end by 4 bases; junction bases not matched to a gene: 5. Germline V gene data show CDR1 as KGHDR and CDR2 as SFDVKD. The CDR3: CATSDRMTSGGYNEQFF. The CDR3 DNA is TGTGCCACCAGTGATCGCATGACTAGCGGGGGGTACAATGAGCAGTTCTTC.

The chain joins TRBV3-1 to TRBJ2-5; 15 nucleotides line up with TRBD2. Germline loops: CDR1 LGHDT, CDR2 YNNKEL (reference sequence). J lost 5 bases, V lost 4 bases, and 2 bases had no gene match. The CDR3 contains 15 residues. The CDR3 DNA reads TGTGCCAGCAGCCTAGGGACTAGCGGGAGGGAGACCCAGTACTTC. Its translation: CASSLGTSGRETQYF.

This chain connects TRBV19 to TRBJ1-2, with D tentatively TRBD1 (5 bases). The CDR3 is 13 residues long. Trimming removed 7 bases at V and 2 bases at J, with 11 bases between. Germline V gene data show CDR1 as LNHDA and CDR2 as SQIVND (reference sequence). The CDR3 sequence: CASTIRDNYGYTF. The DNA for the CDR3 is TGTGCCAGTACCATCCGGGACAACTATGGCTACACCTTC.